This TCR beta chain is from a study of cytomegalovirus exposure and HLA in healthy donors. Study-wide findings and caveats: Common viral pathogens were later found to be apparently linked to several of the most significant clusters.

In regard to this clone: Its antigen is unknown.

CDR3 size: 14 residues. The germline V gene has CDR1 SEHNR and CDR2 FQNEAQ (reference sequence). V was pared by 3 bases and J by 3 bases, with 4 bases of the junction left unmatched. The PCR made use of 60 Vbeta and 13 Jbeta primers. This table comes from immunoSEQ multiplex PCR, and its TCRdb copy is limited to in-frame clones, with some not included. The table includes about 140,000 clones, about 66% detected once. The TCR was taken from a human donor in good health. Sequenced sample: PBMCs. The chain links TRBV7-9 to TRBJ2-7; 8 bases line up with TRBD1. DNA for the CDR3: TGTGCCAGCAGCTTTCCCGGGACAGGCTACGAGCAGTACTTC. Protein: CASSFPGTGYEQYF.